The next 30 T cell receptor beta chains were all read from a single sample in a study of blood T cell repertoires in COVID-19. TCRdb's table, derived via immunoSEQ multiplex PCR, lists solely in-frame clones and lacks some. The sample consists of around 270,000 clones, approximately 80% of them appearing once. Sample: peripheral blood. The receptors derive from a man aged 55 to 69 with acute or convalescent COVID-19.

The genes are TRBV18 and TRBJ2-1; 10 positions match TRBD2. With 6 bases clipped from V and 4 bases from J, the junction kept 6 bases outside the gene matches. The CDR3 totals 15 residues. Germline lookup yields CDR1 KGHSH and CDR2 LQKENI. This CDR3 reads CASSLLAGVYNEQFF. In DNA, the CDR3 is TGTGCCAGCTCCCTGCTAGCGGGAGTTTACAATGAGCAGTTCTTC.

CDR3 nucleotide sequence: TGCGCCAGCAGCTTGGACGACAGGAGTTCGAACACTGAAGCTTTCTTT. It is translated as CASSLDDRSSNTEAFF. The chain carries TRBV5-1 and TRBJ1-1; D might be TRBD1 (6 bases). Germline lookup yields CDR1 SGHRS and CDR2 YFSETQ. V dropped 0 bases and J dropped 1 base, with 13 bases sitting between them. The CDR3 contains 16 residues.

The chain links TRBV28 to TRBJ2-7; D is unclear. The V end was cut by 7 bases, the J end by 1 base, with 14 bases between. Germline V gene sequence: CDR1 MDHEN, CDR2 SYDVKM. This CDR3 contains 14 residues. CDR3: CASTLYGLSYEQYF. In DNA form, the CDR3 reads TGTGCCAGCACCCTTTACGGGTTATCCTACGAGCAGTACTTC.

This clone was observed a handful of times. This chain connects TRBV7-9 to TRBJ2-7, with 9 bases that match TRBD2. Germline CDR1 reads SEHNR; CDR2 reads FQNEAQ (reference sequence). This CDR3 contains 16 residues. V gave up 1 base and J gave up 3 bases; unmatched junction bases: 7. CDR3 region: CASSLEAASGNYEQYF. The DNA of the CDR3 is TGTGCCAGCAGCTTAGAGGCAGCTAGCGGGAACTACGAGCAGTACTTC.

Points on this clone: Germline is not matched at one junction end, which may reflect a read error. The gene calls are TRBV4-3 and TRBJ1-6; maybe TRBD1 (5 bases). CDR3 size: 16 residues. Germline V gene data show CDR1 as LGHNA and CDR2 as YSLEER. CDR3 nucleotide sequence: TGCGCCAGCAGCAAAGAGCCGGGACTTGATAATTCACCCCTCCACTTT. This sequence encodes CASSKEPGLDNSPLHF.

The rearrangement joins TRBV5-1 to TRBJ2-5, with 10 positions matching TRBD2. This CDR3 is built from 18 residues. V lost 1 base and J lost 2; bases outside the gene matches: 11. The germline V gene has CDR1 SGHRS and CDR2 YFSETQ. CDR3 protein: CASSLLLAGAAFQETQYF. For the CDR3, the DNA is TGCGCCAGCAGCTTGCTGCTAGCGGGAGCTGCCTTTCAAGAGACCCAGTACTTC.

The chain joins TRBV7-6 to TRBJ2-3, with 7 bases identical to TRBD2. Germline loops: CDR1 SGHVS, CDR2 FNYEAQ. This CDR3 has 15 residues. V shed 5 bases, J shed 1 base, and the junction held 6 bases outside the gene matches. This CDR3 reads CASSPSSGGTDTQYF. CDR3 DNA sequence: TGTGCCAGCAGCCCCTCTAGCGGCGGCACAGATACGCAGTATTTT.

The V and J genes are TRBV2 and TRBJ2-7; 9 bases are shared with TRBD2. Germline trimming cut 11 bases from V and 3 bases from J; bases unmatched to any gene: 23. The CDR3 contains 18 residues. The germline V gene encodes CDR1 SNHLY and CDR2 FYNNEI. CDR3 DNA: TGTGCCGGCAAGGTAGCAGGGCCCGGACTAGCGAACTACTACGAGCAGTACTTC. This translates into CAGKVAGPGLANYYEQYF. The full variable domain, with the rest looked up from reference TRBV2 and TRBJ2-7, is EPEVTQTPSHQVTQMGQEVILRCVPISNHLYFYWYRQILGQKVEFLVSFYNNEISEKSEIFDDQFSVERPDGSNFTLKIRSTKLEDSAMYFCAGKVAGPGLANYYEQYFGPGTRLTVT.

This clone was detected many times. The chain employs TRBV3-1 (or the pseudogene TRBV3-2) and TRBJ2-3; TRBD2 agrees at 10 bases. Unmatched junction bases numbered 7, after V lost 4 bases and J lost 6 bases. The CDR3 is made up of 15 amino acids. CDR1 is LGHDT and CDR2 is YNNKEL in the germline V gene (reference sequence). CDR3 in amino acids: CASSPSGGADDTQYF. CDR3 coding DNA: TGTGCCAGCAGCCCCAGCGGGGGGGCGGACGATACGCAGTATTTT.

V and J are TRBV2 and TRBJ2-4; D is unclear. The germline V gene encodes CDR1 SNHLY and CDR2 FYNNEI. Trimming pared 4 bases from V and 4 bases from J, leaving 5 bases between. This CDR3 spans 12 amino acids. DNA for the CDR3: TGTGCCAGCAGTGTTGAGAAAAACATTCAGTACTTC. Its translation is CASSVEKNIQYF.

The chain is built from TRBV7-9 and TRBJ2-6; D is perhaps TRBD1 (5 bases). Between the trimmed V and J ends, which lost 11 bases and 3 bases, there was a span of 29 bases. CDR1 and CDR2 (germline): SEHNR, FQNEAQ (reference sequence). The CDR3 totals 19 residues. CDR3 coding DNA: TGTGCCGGTGCGCCACAGTTCTCCCTCCAGGGTAGTGGGGCCAACGTCCTGACTTTC. Residues: CAGAPQFSLQGSGANVLTF.

This clone has only a few counts. The V gene is TRBV15, the J gene TRBJ2-2; tentatively, D is TRBD2 (6 bases). The CDR3 spans 16 residues. V was trimmed by 2 bases and J by 1 base, leaving 11 bases between them. CDR1 is LNHNV and CDR2 is YYDKDF in the germline V gene (reference sequence). The CDR3 reads CATSRWGEENTGELFF. Written as DNA, the CDR3 is TGTGCCACCAGCAGATGGGGGGAGGAGAACACCGGGGAGCTGTTTTTT. Supplemented by reference TRBV15 and TRBJ2-2, the full variable domain reads DAMVIQNPRYQVTQFGKPVTLSCSQTLNHNVMYWYQQKSSQAPKLLFHYYDKDFNNEADTPDNFQSRRPNTSFCFLDIRSPGLGDTAMYLCATSRWGEENTGELFFGEGSRLTVL.

The gene calls are TRBV5-6 and TRBJ1-2, with 7 bases that match TRBD1. CDR3 length equals 14 residues. Trimming took 3 bases from V and 4 from J; bases not matched to a gene: 6. Germline-derived CDR1 and CDR2 are SGHDT and YYEEEE. CDR3 DNA: TGTGCCAGCAGCTATGGAGACAGGGCCTATGGCTACACCTTC. Residues: CASSYGDRAYGYTF.

V usage is TRBV7-2 and J usage is TRBJ2-1, with D tentatively TRBD2 (6 bases). The V gene lost 3 bases and the J gene lost 7 bases, with 19 bases spanning the gap. The germline CDR1 and CDR2 sequences are SGHTA and FQGNSA. The CDR3 extends over 16 amino acids. CDR3 sequence: CASSLGGTAGQNEQFF. As DNA, the CDR3 is TGTGCCAGCAGCTTGGGAGGTACGGCAGGGCAGAATGAGCAGTTCTTC.

The chain carries TRBV5-1 and TRBJ1-1; the match to TRBD1 covers 7 bases. This CDR3 is 13 amino acids long. Germline values: CDR1 SGHRS, CDR2 YFSETQ. Trimming at V came to 4 bases and at J to 3 bases, leaving 3 bases not matched to a gene. In DNA form, the CDR3 reads TGCGCCAGCAGCCTTGACAGGGACACTGAAGCTTTCTTT. Its protein product is CASSLDRDTEAFF.

Notes on this clone: Other DNA sequences within the sample encode an identical CDR3. CDR3: CASSEQGNQPQHF. Written as DNA, the CDR3 is TGTGCCAGCAGTGAACAGGGGAATCAGCCCCAGCATTTT. The chain couples TRBV2 to TRBJ1-5; D is perhaps TRBD1 (6 bases). The CDR3 is 13 amino acids. Per germline, CDR1 SNHLY and CDR2 FYNNEI. V dropped 2 bases and J dropped 4 bases, with 6 bases sitting between them.

This clone was seen a few times. The V gene is TRBV19, the J gene TRBJ1-1, with D uncertain. Germline V CDR1 and CDR2: LNHDA, SQIVND (reference sequence). Trimming took off 5 bases at V and 7 bases at J, with 5 bases between the two ends. This CDR3 is 10 amino acids long. The CDR3 reads CASSAGEAFF. The CDR3 DNA is TGTGCCAGTAGTGCGGGTGAAGCTTTCTTT. Full variable domain (rest looked up from reference TRBV19 and TRBJ1-1): DGGITQSPKYLFRKEGQNVTLSCEQNLNHDAMYWYRQDPGQGLRLIYYSQIVNDFQKGDIAEGYSVSREKKESFPLTVTSAQKNPTAFYLCASSAGEAFFGQGTRLTVV.

This sequence joins TRBV20-1 and TRBJ1-2; D gene ambiguous. Trimming cost V 1 base and J 6 bases, with 6 bases left between them. Looked up from germline, CDR1 is DFQATT and CDR2 is SNEGSKA (reference sequence). The CDR3 length is 11 residues. CDR3 residues: CSARGQDGYTF. The DNA of the CDR3 is TGCAGTGCTAGAGGTCAGGATGGCTACACCTTC.

The chain combines TRBV21-1 with TRBJ2-7; the D call in the table, TRBD1, was not verified against the DNA. TRBV21-1 is an annotated pseudogene. The CDR3 is 17 amino acids. This chain's CDR3 is CASSRPRTGGLPYEQYF. Here the CDR3 DNA reads TGTGCCAGCAGCCGCCCCCGGACAGGGGGCCTCCCCTACGAGCAGTACTTC.

The J gene is TRBJ2-2, the V gene TRBV27, with 13 bases identical to TRBD2. The CDR3 runs 17 residues. Germline CDR1 and CDR2: MNHEY and SMNVEV (reference sequence). V lost 6 bases to trimming and J lost 5 bases; unmatched junction nucleotides: 9. CDR3 DNA sequence: TGTGCCAGCAGCCTCCCGGCACTAGCGGGGGGGACCGGGGAGCTGTTTTTT. This encodes CASSLPALAGGTGELFF.

V is TRBV28 and J is TRBJ1-4; tentatively, D is TRBD1 (5 bases). The CDR3 length is 14 residues. V dropped 10 bases and J dropped 8 bases, with 20 bases sitting between them. Per germline, CDR1 MDHEN and CDR2 SYDVKM. CDR3 sequence (DNA): TGTGCCACCCTGTCGGGGGGACTGAACGAAAAACTGTTTTTT. Encoded protein: CATLSGGLNEKLFF.

The chain carries TRBV6-2 or TRBV6-3 and TRBJ2-3, with a tentative D call TRBD2 (5 bases). V shed 2 bases and J shed 4 bases, with 13 bases lying between them. In germline, CDR1 is MNHEY, CDR2 SVGEGT. The CDR3 runs to 15 residues. The CDR3 loop is CASSYEASTADTQYF. CDR3 nucleotide sequence: TGTGCCAGCAGTTACGAGGCTAGCACCGCAGATACGCAGTATTTT.

This chain uses TRBV7-9 with TRBJ1-4, with TRBD1 matching 9 bases. With 3 bases clipped from V and 8 bases from J, the junction kept 7 bases outside the gene matches. CDR1 and CDR2 from the germline V gene are SEHNR and FQNEAQ (reference sequence). The CDR3 spans 15 residues. In nucleotides, the CDR3 is TGTGCCAGCAGCTTTGCCGGGACAGGGACCGAAAAACTGTTTTTT. This sequence encodes CASSFAGTGTEKLFF.

The chain has TRBV12-3 or TRBV12-4 and TRBJ2-1; D not certain. V was shortened by 5 bases and J by 6 bases, with 8 bases between the two germline ends. This CDR3 spans 12 amino acids. In nucleotides, the CDR3 is TGTGCCAGCAGTAAACGGTTCAATGAGCAGTTCTTC. Translation: CASSKRFNEQFF.

The gene calls are TRBV4-2 and TRBJ1-3, with D possibly TRBD1 on 5 matching bases. This CDR3 has 18 amino acids. Germline V gene data show CDR1 as LGHNA and CDR2 as YNFKEQ. V lost 5 bases, J lost 0 bases, and 20 bases lay in between. The CDR3 region is CASSKVPGRGTSGNTIYF. The CDR3 bases are TGTGCCAGCAGCAAGGTCCCAGGGAGGGGCACCTCTGGAAACACCATATATTTT.

This clone was found once. This rearrangement joins TRBV7-3 to TRBJ2-2; 9 bases map to TRBD1. Germline V gives CDR1 SGHTA, CDR2 FQGTGA. The CDR3 extends over 19 amino acids. Losses at the gene ends were 5 bases for V and 6 bases for J; bases not matched to a gene: 19. The chain's CDR3 is CASSRWDVQGAFSPGELFF. CDR3 nucleotides: TGTGCCAGCAGCCGCTGGGATGTACAGGGGGCTTTCTCCCCCGGGGAGCTGTTTTTT.

The rearrangement links TRBV7-2 to TRBJ1-1, with 8 bases aligning to TRBD1. V dropped 5 bases and J dropped 7; count of bases not matched to a gene: 6. The CDR3 length is 13 residues. Germline assignment: CDR1 SGHTA and CDR2 FQGNSA. This CDR3 is CASSTDRGLEAFF. The CDR3 DNA follows: TGTGCCAGCAGCACAGACAGGGGACTTGAAGCTTTCTTT.

The chain employs TRBV7-9 and TRBJ2-7, with TRBD1 as a possible D gene (5 bases). CDR1 and CDR2 (germline): SEHNR, FQNEAQ (reference sequence). This CDR3 is 13 amino acids long. V lost 7 bases and J 3 bases, leaving 13 bases between the germline ends. Written as DNA, the CDR3 is TGTGCCAGCACTCCAGGTGGACACTACGAGCAGTACTTC. This translates into CASTPGGHYEQYF.

The chain joins TRBV27 to TRBJ2-7; D is perhaps TRBD2 (6 bases). Germline CDR1 is MNHEY and CDR2 is SMNVEV (reference sequence). The CDR3 covers 15 residues. V was cut by 4 bases and J by 5 bases, with 18 bases left in between. CDR3 in amino acids: CASSSRLGRVHEQYF. The CDR3 DNA reads as TGTGCCAGCAGTTCCCGACTAGGGCGGGTCCACGAGCAGTACTTC.

This chain uses TRBV7-2 with TRBJ1-4; D call uncertain. The CDR3 has 14 amino acids. The ends were cut back, 2 bases at V and 0 bases at J, with 4 bases in the middle. Germline assignment: CDR1 SGHTA and CDR2 FQGNSA. In DNA, the CDR3 is TGTGCCAGCAGCTTACCATCAACTAATGAAAAACTGTTTTTT. Translating gives CASSLPSTNEKLFF.